This T cell receptor beta chain came from a study of blood T cell repertoires in COVID-19. Study-wide context: Sites in the United States, Italy and Spain provided acute and convalescent COVID-19 samples. T cells, B-cell-depleted T cells, or PBMCs supplied cDNA or gDNA.

This CDR3 contains 12 residues. V lost 6 bases and J lost 10, with 13 bases in between. Germline V gives CDR1 MNHNY, CDR2 SVGAGI (reference sequence). Original analysis: Estimates of nucleated cell counts were drawn from the amplification of reference gene primers. The method was immunoSEQ multiplex PCR; TCRdb's version includes in-frame clones alone and lacks a portion of them. For V, J and clone size, that table is used; D and trimming come from the DNA. The sample yields 100,000 to 120,000 clones, approximately 90% seen once. This clone was detected once. This chain links TRBV6-6 with TRBJ2-1; weak D call: TRBD1 (5 bases). Sequenced sample: peripheral blood. The source of this sequence is a woman aged 45 to 65 with acute or convalescent COVID-19. The CDR3 is CASSKQVEEQFF. The CDR3 nucleotides read TGTGCCAGCAGCAAACAGGTCGAGGAGCAGTTCTTC.